A selection of T cell receptor beta chains follows, all from one sample in a study of T cells in Graves' hyperthyroidism and ophthalmopathy. TCRdb reanalysed the multiplex PCR reads using MiXCR and keeps one entry per CDR3 protein. The sample includes around 350,000 distinct CDR3 sequences, about 14% of them seen just once. Specimen: blood. The receptors here all came from a woman aged 30 to 39 with Graves' ophthalmopathy. CDR3s include the opening cysteine and the closing phenylalanine or tryptophan. A D gene is named only where the DNA matches it firmly. The size entry is marked missing in some rows and otherwise reads once, few, many or a size class.

CDR3nt | CDR3aa | d_gene | j_gene | v_gene | abundance
TGTGCCAGCAAAATGACCGGGACGACTATTGGCTACACCTTC | CASKMTGTTIGYTF | NA | TRBJ1-2 | TRBV6-4 | many
TGCAGTGCTAGAGAAGACGGCAACCGAGGCAATCAGCCCCAGCATTTT | CSAREDGNRGNQPQHF | NA | TRBJ1-5 | TRBV20-1 | NA
TGTGCCTGGAGCGCCGGCAACCCCAGGGGAGCTTTCTTT | CAWSAGNPRGAFF | NA | TRBJ1-1 | TRBV30 | many
TGCAGTGCGGGGGGGGGGGGGGGCCTCGGGACCCAGTACTTC | CSAGGGGGLGTQYF | NA | TRBJ2-5 | TRBV20-1 | once
TGTGCCAGCAGTTACACGGGGGATAGCAATCAGCCCCAGCATTTT | CASSYTGDSNQPQHF | NA | TRBJ1-5 | TRBV6-6 | many
TGTGCCAGCAGCTTAGGTGGCGCGGTTGAAGCTTTCTTT | CASSLGGAVEAFF | NA | TRBJ1-1 | TRBV7-2 | many
TGTGCCAGCAGGGGGGGGGCGGGGGGGGCGGATACGCAGTATTTT | CASRGGAGGADTQYF | TRBD2 | TRBJ2-3 | TRBV12-3/TRBV12-4 | NA
TGCAGTGCTAATATAGCGGGGGGGCCCGATACGCAGTATTTT | CSANIAGGPDTQYF | TRBD2 | TRBJ2-3 | TRBV20-1 | NA
TGTGCCAGCAGAGAAGACGGTAGCAATCAGCCCCAGCATTTT | CASREDGSNQPQHF | NA | TRBJ1-5 | TRBV2 | many
TGCGCCAGCAGCTTCGGGGCCAACTCCTTCTCCGAGCAGTACTTC | CASSFGANSFSEQYF | NA | TRBJ2-7 | TRBV5-1 | NA
TGTGCCTGGAGGAGGGGGGTTGGGAACACTGAAGCTTTCTTT | CAWRRGVGNTEAFF | NA | TRBJ1-1 | TRBV30 | many
TGTGCCAGCAGTGAGCTCCAGGACAGATTTGATGAAAAACTGTTTTTT | CASSELQDRFDEKLFF | NA | TRBJ1-4 | TRBV6-1 | many
TGTGCCAGCAGCCATTGGGGGGTTTCTTCGTACGAGCAGTACTTC | CASSHWGVSSYEQYF | NA | TRBJ2-7 | TRBV11-2 | many
TGTGCCAGCAGTTTTTGGGGCGGGCTGTTTTTT | CASSFWGGLFF | NA | TRBJ2-2 | TRBV28 | NA
TGTGCCAGTAGCGGGGGTCGGGGCCCGAGCACAGATACGCAGTATTTT | CASSGGRGPSTDTQYF | NA | TRBJ2-3 | TRBV19 | few
TGCAGTGCTAGGATCGAGGGACGAGCGCAGTTCTTC | CSARIEGRAQFF | NA | TRBJ2-1 | TRBV20-1 | few
TGTGCCTGGAGCAGACTCGGCGGTGACAGAAGACTAGCGGGGGGGCCCTCTCAAGAGACCCAGTACTTC | CAWSRLGGDRRLAGGPSQETQYF | TRBD2 | TRBJ2-5 | TRBV30 | few
TGTGCCACCAGTGATTGGGCTAGCGGGGGGGCTGTGAACACCGGGGAGCTGTTTTTT | CATSDWASGGAVNTGELFF | TRBD2 | TRBJ2-2 | TRBV24-1 | few
TGCGCCAGCAGCTTGGCTAGCGGGGAAATAGATACGCAGTATTTT | CASSLASGEIDTQYF | TRBD2 | TRBJ2-3 | TRBV5-1 | NA
TGTGCCATCAGAACAGTCCTCTCGAACACCGGGGAGCTGTTTTTT | CAIRTVLSNTGELFF | NA | TRBJ2-2 | TRBV10-3 | few
TGCAGCGTGGCGGTACAGGGTCCGGGTAGTCAGCCCCAGCATTTT | CSVAVQGPGSQPQHF | NA | TRBJ1-5 | TRBV29-1 | NA
TGCAGTGCCGAAAACGGCCCCGGGACAGGGGGGAGCACTGAAGCTTTCTTT | CSAENGPGTGGSTEAFF | TRBD1 | TRBJ1-1 | TRBV20-1 | NA
TGCGCCAGCAGCGGAACAGGGGTTTCAGAGACCCAGTACTTC | CASSGTGVSETQYF | TRBD1 | TRBJ2-5 | TRBV5-1 | many
TGTGCCAGCAGTGAGCCCGGGACAGGGATTTCACCCCTCCACTTT | CASSEPGTGISPLHF | TRBD1 | TRBJ1-6 | TRBV6-1 | many
TGTGCCTGCCGTGGGACGGCCTCCTACGAGCAGTACTTC | CACRGTASYEQYF | NA | TRBJ2-7 | TRBV30 | many
TGTGCCAGCGCAAACAAGCCTTGGGGGGGCCCAACGGCCTACGAGCAGTACTTC | CASANKPWGGPTAYEQYF | NA | TRBJ2-7 | TRBV5-5 | many
TGCAGTGCTATAGAGGGACAGGTATATGGCTACACCTTC | CSAIEGQVYGYTF | TRBD1 | TRBJ1-2 | TRBV20-1 | few
TGTGCCAGCAGTGAAGTGAGGGGCGGCTCGCGCGAAGCTTTCTTT | CASSEVRGGSREAFF | NA | TRBJ1-1 | TRBV2 | many
TGTGCCAGCAGCTTAGGGGGCAGGGTGAGGTCACCCCTCCACTTT | CASSLGGRVRSPLHF | NA | TRBJ1-6 | TRBV11-3 | many
TGCGCCAGCAACTTGGGGGGGGCAGGCCAGCCCCAGCATTTT | CASNLGGAGQPQHF | NA | TRBJ1-5 | TRBV5-1 | few
TGTGCCAGCAGCTCGGAAGAGACCCAGTACTTC | CASSSEETQYF | NA | TRBJ2-5 | TRBV12-3/TRBV12-4 | many
TGTGCCAGCAGTTCCGGTTCTCGCTACGAGCAGTACTTC | CASSSGSRYEQYF | NA | TRBJ2-7 | TRBV6-1 | many
TGTGCCAGCAGCCCCGGGACTAGCGGGGGGTGGAGCTCCTACAATGAGCAGTTCTTC | CASSPGTSGGWSSYNEQFF | TRBD2 | TRBJ2-1 | TRBV5-5 | many
TGTGCCAGCAGCTTACCCCGATCAGACAGGCTAGGCAATCAGCCCCAGCATTTT | CASSLPRSDRLGNQPQHF | NA | TRBJ1-5 | TRBV7-3 | few
TGTGCCAGCAGCAGCGGGGGAACGCGGGGGCTCACCGGGGAGCTGTTTTTT | CASSSGGTRGLTGELFF | TRBD2 | TRBJ2-2 | TRBV5-5 | many
TGTGCCAGCAGCTTGAATCCAGGGTCCTATGGCTACACCTTC | CASSLNPGSYGYTF | NA | TRBJ1-2 | TRBV5-8 | many
TGCAGTGCTAGCGTCGACAGTGCAACTAATGAAAAACTGTTTTTT | CSASVDSATNEKLFF | NA | TRBJ1-4 | TRBV20-1 | NA
TGTGCCAGTAAGGGACAGAAACACACAGATACGCAGTATTTT | CASKGQKHTDTQYF | TRBD1 | TRBJ2-3 | TRBV2 | many
TGCGCCAGCAGCTCCAGGGGAGGTACTGAAAAACTGTTTTTT | CASSSRGGTEKLFF | NA | TRBJ1-4 | TRBV5-1 | many
TGTGCCAGCACTTTCGGCAATCAGCCCCAGCATTTT | CASTFGNQPQHF | NA | TRBJ1-5 | TRBV28 | many
TGCAGTGCTAGGGGAGCCCAGCGGGGGGCCCTAGATACGCAGTATTTT | CSARGAQRGALDTQYF | TRBD2 | TRBJ2-3 | TRBV20-1 | many
TGTGCCAGCAGCCCAGAGGGGGCGCATTCACCCCTCCACTTT | CASSPEGAHSPLHF | TRBD1 | TRBJ1-6 | TRBV7-9 | many
TGTGCCGCGGCGGGGAGTCGTGAGCAGTACTTC | CAAAGSREQYF | NA | TRBJ2-7 | TRBV10-3 | NA
TGCAGTGCCATCCAACGATCAGATACGCAGTATTTT | CSAIQRSDTQYF | NA | TRBJ2-3 | TRBV20-1 | many
TGTGCCACCTCTAGCGGGTTCTACACAGATACGCAGTATTTT | CATSSGFYTDTQYF | TRBD2 | TRBJ2-3 | TRBV24-1 | NA
TGTGCCAGCAGTTACCTAAAGAACACCGGGGAGCTGTTTTTT | CASSYLKNTGELFF | NA | TRBJ2-2 | TRBV6-2/TRBV6-3 | many
TGTGCCAGCAGCTTTCCGGGACATAGGACTAGCGGGGCTATCCAAGAGACCCAGTACTTC | CASSFPGHRTSGAIQETQYF | TRBD2 | TRBJ2-5 | TRBV7-2 | many
TGTGCCAGCAGCTGGACCCGGGACACCAACACCGGGGAGCTGTTTTTT | CASSWTRDTNTGELFF | NA | TRBJ2-2 | TRBV11-2 | NA
TGCGCCAGCAGCCAAGCCGCGGGGGGATTCTCCTACGAGCAGTACTTC | CASSQAAGGFSYEQYF | TRBD2 | TRBJ2-7 | TRBV4-1 | few
TGTGCCAGTATGGACATGAACACTGAAGCTTTCTTT | CASMDMNTEAFF | NA | TRBJ1-1 | TRBV19 | few
TGTGCTAGCAGGGGCAGGACCTTCTACGAGCAGTACTTC | CASRGRTFYEQYF | NA | TRBJ2-7 | TRBV7-7 | many